The clone carrying this T cell receptor beta chain was counted a single time. Sequenced by immunoSEQ multiplex PCR; TCRdb stores in-frame clones only, minus some. The table shows under 85,000 clones, with approximately 80% occurring only once. This record comes from a study of control samples from healthy donors and cancer patients. Germline CDR1 is LNHDA and CDR2 is SQIVND (reference sequence). V lost 5 bases and J lost 0, with 7 bases in between. CDR3 length: 13 residues. The sequence derives from a man aged 55 to 70 with head and neck cancer. The material sequenced was PBMCs. The V gene is TRBV19, the J gene TRBJ1-1; TRBD1 might be the D (5 bases). This chain's CDR3 is CASSLTVNTEAFF. The DNA of the CDR3 is TGTGCCAGTAGTTTGACAGTGAACACTGAAGCTTTCTTT.